One sample yielded the 18 T cell receptor beta chains listed below, sequenced in a study of tumor-infiltrating lymphocytes in primary liver carcinoma. Blood RNA originated from unsorted whole blood, with germline DNA additionally extracted. Production of TCR beta cDNA used 400 to 600 ng total RNA together with a constant-region primer. What produced the TCR beta libraries was three nested multiplex PCR rounds using slightly modified ARM-PCR. TRBV1-TRBV30 forward and Cbeta reverse primers drove the first two approximately 10-cycle rounds. Each CDR3 protein is one row after TCRdb ran MiXCR on the multiplex PCR reads. The sample includes about 310,000 distinct CDR3 sequences, more than 55% of them seen just once. Sequencing used peripheral blood. The origin of the receptors is a young woman with primary liver carcinoma and hepatitis B virus infection.

This clonotype was seen ten or more times. The rearrangement joins TRBV12-3 or TRBV12-4 to TRBJ1-3; D gene ambiguous. The CDR3 covers 12 residues. Between the trimmed V and J ends, which lost 4 bases and 4 bases, there was a span of 5 bases. CDR3 coding DNA: TGTGCCAGCAGTTCGGAAGGAAACACCATATATTTT. Its protein product is CASSSEGNTIYF.

V usage is TRBV24-1 and J usage is TRBJ2-3; 9 bases align to TRBD1. Germline V CDR1 and CDR2: KGHDR, SFDVKD. The CDR3 extends over 13 amino acids. Trimming at V came to 9 bases and at J to 0 bases, leaving 0 bases not matched to a gene. This CDR3 is CATGTGSTDTQYF. CDR3 DNA: TGTGCCACCGGGACAGGGAGCACAGATACGCAGTATTTT.

This clonotype was seen only a few times. The J gene is TRBJ2-1, the V gene TRBV4-2; D may be TRBD1 (5 bases). Deletions cut 1 base from V and 12 bases from J, with 13 bases between. Germline-derived CDR1 and CDR2 are LGHNA and YNFKEQ. The CDR3 contains 13 residues. The DNA for the CDR3 is TGTGCCAGCAGCCAAGGGGGCTTGGGATGGCAGTTCTTC. This codes for CASSQGGLGWQFF.

This clonotype was picked up a small number of times. V is TRBV12-3 or TRBV12-4 and J is TRBJ2-3; D gene unclear. CDR3 length equals 15 residues. The V and J ends lost 5 bases and 0 bases respectively, with 12 bases between them. Here the CDR3 reads CASSPLRLSTDTQYF. CDR3 nucleotides: TGTGCCAGCAGTCCCTTGAGGCTTAGCACAGATACGCAGTATTTT.

Note on this clonotype: Compared with germline, one end of the junction differs, possibly owing to a read error. The gene calls are TRBV11-1 and TRBJ2-7, with a tentative D call TRBD1 (6 bases). The CDR3 spans 14 residues. Germline V gives CDR1 SGHAT, CDR2 FQDESV (reference sequence). The CDR3 DNA sequence: TGTGCCAGCAGCGGAAAGGACAGCCTCTACGAGCAGTATTTC. Translating it yields CASSGKDSLYEQYF.

With respect to this clonotype: One junction end disagrees with the germline gene, perhaps due to a read error. The CDR3 DNA follows: TGTAGCGTTGGGTTCTCGGTAGCGTTCACAGATACGCAGTATTTT. Translated: CSVGFSVAFTDTQYF. V and J are TRBV29-1 and TRBJ2-3; perhaps TRBD2 as D (5 bases). Germline V gene sequence: CDR1 SQVTM, CDR2 ANQGSEA. CDR3 size: 15 residues.

This clonotype appeared many times. The chain couples TRBV11-2 to TRBJ2-7; 8 bases agree with TRBD2. J gave up 5 bases and V 6 bases, and 12 bases lay outside the gene matches. The length of the CDR3 is 15 residues. Looked up from germline, CDR1 is SGHAT and CDR2 is FQNNGV. This CDR3 is CASRKPGLGSHEQYF. CDR3 sequence (DNA): TGTGCCAGCAGGAAACCGGGACTAGGGTCCCACGAGCAGTACTTC.

This clonotype has a count of ten or more. The chain uses TRBV10-2 and TRBJ1-1; no clear D. The V and J ends lost 10 bases and 1 base respectively, with 13 bases between them. The length of the CDR3 is 13 residues. Germline V lookup: CDR1 WSHSY, CDR2 SAAADI. The CDR3 loop reads CATRPPGNTEAFF. The CDR3 DNA reads TGCGCCACCCGGCCCCCGGGGAACACTGAAGCTTTCTTT.

This clonotype was detected only once. The junction differs from germline at one of its ends, possibly a read error. The chain couples TRBV7-9 to TRBJ2-7, with D perhaps matching TRBD2 (5 bases). This CDR3 region has 13 residues. Germline CDR1 is SEHNR and CDR2 is FQNEAQ (reference sequence). The CDR3 DNA reads as TGTGCCAGCGGCTTAGTAGGGAGTTGGGAGCAGTACTTC. It is translated as CASGLVGSWEQYF.

The V call is TRBV6-1, the J call TRBJ2-7; possibly TRBD2 for D (7 bases). Per germline, CDR1 MNHNS and CDR2 SASEGT. V was cut by 8 bases and J by 7 bases, with 33 bases left in between. This CDR3 contains 18 residues. CDR3 sequence reads: CASEANGGQIAGFHEQYF. The CDR3 DNA follows: TGTGCCAGCGAGGCCAACGGGGGCCAGATAGCGGGTTTCCATGAGCAGTACTTC.

In this sample, this clonotype turned up a few times. This chain joins TRBV12-5 and TRBJ2-5, with no clear D. The CDR3 totals 11 residues. Germline CDR1 and CDR2: LGHNT and FRNRAP. The germline V and J ends were trimmed by 9 bases and 5 bases, with 10 bases remaining between them. As DNA, the CDR3 is TGTGCTAGCCTCAGAAGCGAGACCCAGTACTTC. Its protein product is CASLRSETQYF.

As for this clonotype: One end of the junction does not line up with germline, which may come from a read error. The chain combines TRBV11-2 with TRBJ2-1; 7 positions agree with TRBD2. Per the germline V gene, CDR1 is SGHAT and CDR2 is FQNNGV. The CDR3 length is 12 residues. The CDR3 sequence is CVNSWAGREQFF. CDR3 in DNA: TGTGTCAACAGCTGGGCGGGGAGGGAGCAATTCTTC.

Only a few counts were recorded for this clonotype. The gene calls are TRBV5-5 and TRBJ1-4, with D possibly matching TRBD1 (5 bases). Germline lookup yields CDR1 SGHKS and CDR2 YYEKEE (reference sequence). This CDR3 contains 14 residues. Deletions cut 0 bases from V and 8 bases from J, with 11 bases between. CDR3 sequence: CASSLGAGWEKLFF. The CDR3 DNA sequence: TGTGCCAGCAGCTTGGGAGCAGGGTGGGAAAAACTGTTTTTT. The complete variable domain, with remaining parts taken from reference TRBV5-5 and TRBJ1-4, reads DAGVTQSPTHLIKTRGQQVTLRCSPISGHKSVSWYQQVLGQGPQFIFQYYEKEERGRGNFPDRFSARQFPNYSSELNVNALLLGDSALYLCASSLGAGWEKLFFGSGTQLSVL.

This clonotype came up a few times. The genes are TRBV10-3 and TRBJ2-4; D might be TRBD1 (6 bases). Germline V CDR1 and CDR2: ENHRY, SYGVKD. CDR3 size: 13 residues. V lost 6 bases and J 6 bases, leaving 12 bases between the germline ends. The CDR3 nucleotides read TGTGCCATCAGAGGTCAGGGGTTAAACATTCAGTACTTC. Translation: CAIRGQGLNIQYF.

V usage is TRBV10-1 and J usage is TRBJ1-5, with 7 bases that match TRBD1. V was pared by 1 base and J by 3 bases, with 9 bases of the junction left unmatched. Germline values: CDR1 WNHNN, CDR2 SYGVQD (reference sequence). CDR3 length: 17 amino acids. The DNA for the CDR3 is TGCGCCAGCAGTGAGTTTTTCGGGGGACAGTTCAATCAGCCCCAGCATTTT. Translated: CASSEFFGGQFNQPQHF.

At least ten counts were recorded for this clonotype. The V gene is TRBV4-3, the J gene TRBJ2-2, with a tentative D call TRBD2 (6 bases). The CDR3 has 16 amino acids. CDR1 and CDR2 from the germline V gene are LGHNA and YSLEER. The V gene lost 3 bases and the J gene lost 6 bases, with 17 bases spanning the gap. CDR3 DNA sequence: TGCGCCAGCAGCCAGGACTACCGGGACCTACCCGGGGAGCTGTTTTTT. Translation gives CASSQDYRDLPGELFF.

On this clonotype itself: The junction differs from germline at one of its ends, possibly a read error. The chain couples TRBV11-1 to TRBJ2-7, with D possibly TRBD2 on 5 matching bases. Germline assignment: CDR1 SGHAT and CDR2 FQDESV (reference sequence). This CDR3 comprises 14 residues. In DNA form, the CDR3 reads TGCGCCAGTAGATTAGCGACGGCCTCCTACGAGCAGTACTTC. Translation gives CASRLATASYEQYF. Together with reference TRBV11-1 and TRBJ2-7, the CDR3 gives the full variable domain: EAEVAQSPRYKITEKSQAVAFWCDPISGHATLYWYRQILGQGPELLVQFQDESVVDDSQLPKDRFSAERLKGVDSTLKIQPAELGDSAMYLCASRLATASYEQYFGPGTRLTVT.

This clonotype was seen a single time. V and J are TRBV13 and TRBJ2-5, with a possible D match to TRBD2 (6 bases). CDR1 and CDR2 from the germline V gene are PRHDT and FYEKMQ (reference sequence). Trimming removed 3 bases at V and 6 bases at J, with 11 bases between. There are 13 residues in the CDR3. CDR3 DNA: TGTGCCAGCAGCTTCCAGGGAGGAAAGACCCAGTACTTC. It translates to CASSFQGGKTQYF.